These 2 T cell receptor beta chains originate from one sample sequenced in a study of blood T cell repertoires in COVID-19. Data came from immunoSEQ multiplex PCR; TCRdb stores just in-frame clones and leaves some out. The table shows nearly 100,000 clones, with roughly four fifths occurring only once. The sequenced sample was peripheral blood. These receptors were taken from a man in his sixties or seventies with acute or convalescent COVID-19.

In DNA form, the CDR3 reads TGTGCCAGCAAGTTACGGGGCGGGGCCTACGAGCAGTACTTC. It yields the protein CASKLRGGAYEQYF. The chain couples TRBV27 to TRBJ2-7; weak D call: TRBD2 (6 bases). Trimming shortened V by 7 bases and J by 2 bases, and 15 bases separated the two germline ends. This CDR3 has 14 residues. CDR1 is MNHEY and CDR2 is SMNVEV in the germline V gene (reference sequence).

J is TRBJ2-7 and V is TRBV19; TRBD2 aligns across 14 bases. The CDR3 runs to 14 residues. V gave up 5 bases and J gave up 5 bases; unmatched junction bases: 2. Germline values: CDR1 LNHDA, CDR2 SQIVND (reference sequence). The CDR3 protein is CASSVGLAGDEQYF. The CDR3 DNA is TGTGCCAGTAGTGTGGGACTAGCGGGAGACGAGCAGTACTTC.